These T cell receptor beta chains were read from a single sample in a study of beta chain features in type 1 diabetes. Profiling relied on immunoSEQ multiplex PCR, and the TCRdb table lists in-frame clones only, not all of them. The sample includes about 650,000 clones, around an eighth seen only once; the top ten take approximately 0.11%. Sequencing was done on a sample of naive CD4+ T cells from blood. These receptors all stem from a man aged 25 to 40 with type 1 diabetes. The CDR3 runs from the conserved cysteine through the conserved F or W. D genes are given only for firm matches. Rows give clone size only sometimes, using once, few, many, or a class for an expanded clone.

cdr3_nt cdr3_aa j_call d_call clone_size v_call
TGTGCCAGCAGCGGACCAAGGACGGAATTCACTGAAGCTTTCTTT CASSGPRTEFTEAFF TRBJ1-1 . . TRBV9
TGTGCCAGCACCTACGACAGGACAGGGATAACTTTCTTT CASTYDRTGITFF TRBJ1-1 TRBD1 . TRBV14
TGTGCCAGCAGCTTAGCACCCGGGGATTACACAGATACGCAGTATTTT CASSLAPGDYTDTQYF TRBJ2-3 . few TRBV7-9
TGCGCCAGCAGCCAGGGGCAGGGAAATGAAAAACTGTTTTTT CASSQGQGNEKLFF TRBJ1-4 . . TRBV5-1
TGCAGCGTTGGGGGGGGACCAGGGAGGAACTACGAGCAGTACTTC CSVGGGPGRNYEQYF TRBJ2-7 TRBD2 . TRBV29-1
TGTGCCAGCAGTTTTGGACAGGGGACTTACTACGAGCAGTACTTC CASSFGQGTYYEQYF TRBJ2-7 TRBD1 . TRBV6-1
TGCGCCAGCAGCATCGGGACAGGGGCCACCGGGGAGCTGTTTTTT CASSIGTGATGELFF TRBJ2-2 TRBD1 few TRBV5-1
TGTGCCAGTAGCGATGTGGGGTCAGTATCCTACAATGAGCAGTTCTTC CASSDVGSVSYNEQFF TRBJ2-1 . . TRBV19
TGTGCCAGCAGCCCCGGACTAGCGGGGGGGCACTCCAACAATGAGCAGTTCTTC CASSPGLAGGHSNNEQFF TRBJ2-1 TRBD2 few TRBV7-2
TGTGCCAGCAGTTACGGTACTAGCGGGCTTGGGGATACGCAGTATTTT CASSYGTSGLGDTQYF TRBJ2-3 TRBD2 few TRBV6-6
TGTGCCAGCAGTCCGGGGACAGATACGCAGTATTTT CASSPGTDTQYF TRBJ2-3 . . TRBV25-1
TGTGCCAGCACCCCTACAGGGACTGGGGCCAACGTCCTGACTTTC CASTPTGTGANVLTF TRBJ2-6 . . TRBV9
TGCGCCAGCAGCCAAGATGCTGCAGGCTCCGGGGCCAACGTCCTGACTTTC CASSQDAAGSGANVLTF TRBJ2-6 . . TRBV4-3
TGCGCCAGCAGTCAATCGGGACAGGGACCCTACGAGCAGTACTTC CASSQSGQGPYEQYF TRBJ2-7 TRBD1 few TRBV23-1